The 19 T cell receptor beta chains in this list originate from one sample, sequenced in a study of cytomegalovirus exposure and HLA in healthy donors. With 60 Vbeta and 13 Jbeta primers, the PCR was carried out. The assay was immunoSEQ multiplex PCR, and TCRdb's table has in-frame clones only and misses some. The sample holds about 230,000 clones, 70% to 90% seen once. The sequencing sample was made of PBMCs. The receptors shown here come from a human donor in good health.

This clone was counted only a few times. V gene TRBV29-1 combines with J gene TRBJ1-1; D possibly corresponds to TRBD1 (6 bases). V shed 4 bases and J shed 7 bases, with 13 bases lying between them. This CDR3 contains 12 residues. Germline loops: CDR1 SQVTM, CDR2 ANQGSEA. The CDR3 DNA reads TGCAGCGTTGGGGGGGGGCGGGTTGAAGCTTTCTTT. Translation gives CSVGGGRVEAFF.

J is TRBJ2-1 and V is TRBV2; 13 positions match TRBD2. This CDR3 is 17 amino acids long. After removal of 7 bases from V and 5 bases from J, the junction contained 11 bases not matched to a gene. Germline-derived CDR1 and CDR2 are SNHLY and FYNNEI. The CDR3 coding sequence is TGTGCCAGCACACTAGCGGGAGGGCTTTCTACGCACAATGAGCAGTTCTTC. This codes for CASTLAGGLSTHNEQFF.

The CDR3, as DNA: TGTGCCAGCAGCTTTCGGGACATAACCTCCTACGAGCAGTACTTC. Protein product: CASSFRDITSYEQYF. This chain joins TRBV11-2 and TRBJ2-7, with D perhaps TRBD1 (6 bases). Germline V gene data show CDR1 as SGHAT and CDR2 as FQNNGV. This CDR3 spans 15 amino acids. Trimming took off 3 bases at V and 0 bases at J, with 12 bases between the two ends.

This chain links TRBV13 with TRBJ2-2, with D possibly being TRBD2 (6 bases). V lost 5 bases to trimming and J lost 3 bases, with 16 bases between them. This CDR3 comprises 16 residues. Germline assignment: CDR1 PRHDT and CDR2 FYEKMQ (reference sequence). DNA of the CDR3: TGTGCCAGCAGCCTAAGGAGACTAGTCCACACCGGGGAGCTGTTTTTT. It codes for CASSLRRLVHTGELFF.

This sequence joins TRBV5-1 and TRBJ2-5; tentatively, D is TRBD2 (6 bases). The V end lost 4 bases, the J end lost 5 bases, and 15 bases lay between the germline ends. Germline V gene data show CDR1 as SGHRS and CDR2 as YFSETQ. This CDR3 contains 14 residues. CDR3 nucleotides: TGCGCCAGCAGCGGGGTCTGGGGGGATGAGACCCAGTACTTC. The encoded protein is CASSGVWGDETQYF.

This chain uses TRBV5-3 with TRBJ1-4, with D tentatively TRBD1 (5 bases). TRBV5-3 is noted as an ORF with a role that remains uncertain. The length of the CDR3 is 17 residues. V lost 4 bases, J lost 5 bases, and 21 bases lay in between. CDR3 bases: TGTGCCAGAAGCCGTAGGAAAATCCGAGCAGGGAATGAAAAACTGTTTTTT. Its translation is CARSRRKIRAGNEKLFF.

V and J are TRBV5-1 and TRBJ2-4, with TRBD1 matching over 8 bases. The CDR3 length is 15 residues. CDR1 is SGHRS and CDR2 is YFSETQ in the germline V gene. The V segment lost 3 bases and the J segment 4 bases; nucleotides outside the gene matches: 6. CDR3 protein: CASSSTGAEKNIQYF. The CDR3 DNA reads as TGCGCCAGCAGCTCGACAGGGGCAGAAAAAAACATTCAGTACTTC.

This clone showed up just once. The chain uses TRBV7-3 and TRBJ2-1; 11 nucleotides line up with TRBD2. The J segment lost 4 bases and the V segment lost 5 bases, leaving 7 bases of the junction unmatched. The CDR3 loop spans 16 amino acids. Germline CDR1 and CDR2: SGHTA and FQGTGA. The CDR3 sequence is CASSLIAGGGYNEQFF. The CDR3 DNA follows: TGTGCCAGCAGCCTTATAGCGGGAGGGGGGTACAATGAGCAGTTCTTC.

This CDR3 reads CASSFSGTGNTGELFF. DNA for the CDR3: TGCGCCAGCAGCTTTTCCGGGACAGGGAACACCGGGGAGCTGTTTTTT. This chain uses TRBV5-1 with TRBJ2-2, with 8 bases aligning to TRBD1. V gave up 2 bases and J gave up 1 base; unmatched junction bases: 4. The CDR3 contains 16 residues. Per the germline V gene, CDR1 is SGHRS and CDR2 is YFSETQ.

CDR3 sequence reads: CASTDTSGSQETQYF. CDR3 nucleotide sequence: TGCGCCAGCACCGATACTAGCGGGTCTCAAGAGACCCAGTACTTC. The chain links TRBV10-1 to TRBJ2-5; 9 bases align to TRBD2. This CDR3 has 15 residues. Trimming at V came to 7 bases and at J to 2 bases, leaving 8 bases not matched to a gene. In germline, CDR1 is WNHNN, CDR2 SYGVQD (reference sequence).

The chain links TRBV19 to TRBJ2-3, with 13 bases lining up with TRBD2. This CDR3 is 16 amino acids long. Germline trimming cut 6 bases from V and 4 bases from J; bases unmatched to any gene: 7. Per the germline V gene, CDR1 is LNHDA and CDR2 is SQIVND (reference sequence). The CDR3 sequence: CASSRTSGSGADTQYF. Here the CDR3 DNA reads TGTGCCAGTAGCAGGACTAGCGGGAGTGGGGCAGATACGCAGTATTTT.

CDR3 DNA sequence: TGTGCCAGCAGTCCCGGGGGGGTGGGAGAGACCCAGTACTTC. Protein: CASSPGGVGETQYF. This chain links TRBV28 with TRBJ2-5; 8 nucleotides align to TRBD2. The CDR3 covers 14 residues. J was trimmed by 4 bases and V by 5 bases; bases with no gene match: 6. Germline V gene lookup returns CDR1 MDHEN and CDR2 SYDVKM.

V usage is TRBV7-3 and J usage is TRBJ2-7; D is undetermined. In germline, CDR1 is SGHTA, CDR2 FQGTGA. V gave up 4 bases and J gave up 0 bases, with 13 bases separating them. CDR3 length: 15 residues. CDR3 coding DNA: TGTGCCAGCAGCTCGATAAGAGAGATCTCCTACGAGCAGTACTTC. It translates to CASSSIREISYEQYF. The full variable domain, in which reference TRBV7-3 and TRBJ2-7 provide the parts outside the CDR3, is GAGVSQTPSNKVTEKGKYVELRCDPISGHTALYWYRQSLGQGPEFLIYFQGTGAADDSGLPNDRFFAVRPEGSVSTLKIQRTERGDSAVYLCASSSIREISYEQYFGPGTRLTVT.

The rearrangement joins TRBV9 to TRBJ2-1, with TRBD2 matching over 10 bases. This CDR3 region has 16 residues. The trim removed 4 bases at V and 5 bases at J, leaving 9 bases unmatched. CDR1 SGDLS and CDR2 YYNGEE come from the germline V gene. CDR3 in DNA: TGTGCCAGCAGCCCGTTTCTAGCGGGAGAAAACAATGAGCAGTTCTTC. Amino acid sequence: CASSPFLAGENNEQFF.

The chain recombines TRBV5-4 with TRBJ1-2; 9 bases are a match to TRBD1. The CDR3 extends over 15 amino acids. Germline values: CDR1 SGHNT, CDR2 YYREEE (reference sequence). V shed 6 bases, J shed 3 bases, and the junction held 9 bases outside the gene matches. DNA of the CDR3: TGTGCCAGCACCACGGTGTGGACAGGGGACTATGGCTACACCTTC. Residues: CASTTVWTGDYGYTF.

The genes are TRBV5-1 and TRBJ1-2; D ambiguous. Germline V gives CDR1 SGHRS, CDR2 YFSETQ. V was clipped by 2 bases and J by 0 bases, with 11 bases between them. CDR3 length: 15 residues. Written as DNA, the CDR3 is TGCGCCAGCAGCTTCTGGATCGGAGCTAACTATGGCTACACCTTC. Translating it yields CASSFWIGANYGYTF.

The chain joins TRBV9 to TRBJ1-4; no clear D gene. The CDR3 runs 15 residues. The V end was cut by 0 bases, the J end by 1 base, with 7 bases between. Germline assignment: CDR1 SGDLS and CDR2 YYNGEE. In DNA form, the CDR3 reads TGTGCCAGCAGCGTAGGTTCCCAAACTAATGAAAAACTGTTTTTT. Translation gives CASSVGSQTNEKLFF.

The V gene is TRBV7-9, the J gene TRBJ2-5; TRBD1 is a possible D gene (6 bases). V was trimmed by 5 bases and J by 5 bases, leaving 15 bases between them. The CDR3 extends over 14 amino acids. Germline CDR1 is SEHNR and CDR2 is FQNEAQ (reference sequence). CDR3 amino acids: CASSATGLGETQYF. The CDR3 DNA reads as TGTGCCAGCAGCGCGACAGGTCTGGGGGAGACCCAGTACTTC.

The rearrangement links TRBV6-6 to TRBJ1-5, with a possible D match to TRBD1 (5 bases). The V end lost 0 bases, the J end lost 6 bases, and 12 bases lay between the germline ends. The CDR3 sequence is 15 residues long. Germline V lookup: CDR1 MNHNY, CDR2 SVGAGI (reference sequence). CDR3 bases: TGTGCCAGCAGTTACTCGGCGGGGCCGGCTCAGCCCCAGCATTTT. Protein sequence: CASSYSAGPAQPQHF.